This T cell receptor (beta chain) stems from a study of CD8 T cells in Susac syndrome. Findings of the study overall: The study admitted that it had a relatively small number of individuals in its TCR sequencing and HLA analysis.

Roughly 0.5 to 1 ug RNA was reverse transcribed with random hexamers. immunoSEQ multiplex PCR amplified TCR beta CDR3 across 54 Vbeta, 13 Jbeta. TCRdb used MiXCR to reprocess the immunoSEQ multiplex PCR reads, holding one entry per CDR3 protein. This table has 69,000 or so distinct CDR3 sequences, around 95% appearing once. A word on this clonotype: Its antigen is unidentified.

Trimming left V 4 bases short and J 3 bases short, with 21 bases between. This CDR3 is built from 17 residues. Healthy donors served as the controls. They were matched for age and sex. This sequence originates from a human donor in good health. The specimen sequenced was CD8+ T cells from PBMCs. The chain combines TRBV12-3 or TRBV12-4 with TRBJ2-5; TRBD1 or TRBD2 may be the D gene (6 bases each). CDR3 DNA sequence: TGTGCCAGCAGTTCCCCGGGGGCCAGGTACCGTGAAGAGACCCAGTACTTC. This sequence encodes CASSSPGARYREETQYF.